This T cell receptor beta chain was captured by sequencing in a study of graft-versus-host responses after intestinal transplantation. This clone was observed once. Its antigen is not known. The data were produced by immunoSEQ multiplex PCR, yet TCRdb's version contains in-frame clones alone and is incomplete. The top ten hold 0.34% of the sample, which has some 79,000 clones, roughly 89% seen once. The V gene's germline CDR1 is SEHNR and CDR2 FQNEAQ (reference sequence). This CDR3 has 16 amino acids. After removal of 5 bases from V and 1 base from J, the junction contained 10 bases not matched to a gene.

The source of this sequence is a human donor who received an intestinal transplant. This rearrangement joins TRBV7-9 to TRBJ2-7; 8 nucleotides line up with TRBD2. Material: unstimulated CD4+ T cells sorted from spleen or lymph node cells, obtained before intestinal transplant. Written as DNA, the CDR3 is TGTGCCAGCAGCCCCCGCCGGACTAGCCTATCCTACGAGCAGTACTTC. It translates to CASSPRRTSLSYEQYF.